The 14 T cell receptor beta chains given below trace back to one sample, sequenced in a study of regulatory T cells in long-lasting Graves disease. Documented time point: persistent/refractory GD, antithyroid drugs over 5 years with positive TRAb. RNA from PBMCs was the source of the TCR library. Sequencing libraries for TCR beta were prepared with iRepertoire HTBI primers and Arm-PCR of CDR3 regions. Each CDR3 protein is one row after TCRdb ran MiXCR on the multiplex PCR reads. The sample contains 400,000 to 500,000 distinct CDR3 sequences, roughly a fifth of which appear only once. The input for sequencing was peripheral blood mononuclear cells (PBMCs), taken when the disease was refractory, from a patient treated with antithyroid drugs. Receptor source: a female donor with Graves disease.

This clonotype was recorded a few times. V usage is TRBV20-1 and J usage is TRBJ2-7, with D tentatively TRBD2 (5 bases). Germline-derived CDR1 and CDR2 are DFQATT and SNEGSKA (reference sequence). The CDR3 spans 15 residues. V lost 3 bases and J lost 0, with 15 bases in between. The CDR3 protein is CSARPQRGYSYEQYF. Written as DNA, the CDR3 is TGCAGTGCTAGGCCCCAACGGGGATACTCCTACGAGCAGTACTTC.

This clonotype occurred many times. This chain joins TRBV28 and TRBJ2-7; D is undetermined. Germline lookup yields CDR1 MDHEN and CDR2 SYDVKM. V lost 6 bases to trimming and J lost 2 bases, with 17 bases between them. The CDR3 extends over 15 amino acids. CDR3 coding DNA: TGTGCCAGCAGCTCCTTCCTAGTAACGGCCTACGAGCAGTACTTC. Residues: CASSSFLVTAYEQYF.

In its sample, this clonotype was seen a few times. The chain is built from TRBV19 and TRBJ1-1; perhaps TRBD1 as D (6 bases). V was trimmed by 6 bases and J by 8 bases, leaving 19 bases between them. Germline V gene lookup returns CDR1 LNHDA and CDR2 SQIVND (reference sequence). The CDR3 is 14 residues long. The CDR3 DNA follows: TGTGCCAGTAGCACCGAGGGGGTCCTATCGGAAGCTTTCTTT. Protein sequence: CASSTEGVLSEAFF.

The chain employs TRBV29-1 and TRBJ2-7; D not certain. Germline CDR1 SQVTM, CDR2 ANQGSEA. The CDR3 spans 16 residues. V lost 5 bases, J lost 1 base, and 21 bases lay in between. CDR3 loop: CSVYYMASNGSYEQYF. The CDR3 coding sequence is TGCAGCGTTTACTACATGGCCTCGAATGGGTCCTACGAGCAGTACTTC.

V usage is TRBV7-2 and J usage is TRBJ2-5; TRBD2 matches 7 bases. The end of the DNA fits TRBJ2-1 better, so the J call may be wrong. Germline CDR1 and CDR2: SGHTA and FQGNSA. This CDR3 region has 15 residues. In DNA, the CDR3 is TGTGCCAGCAGCAGAATGGCGGGAGCACTAAATGAGCAGTTCTTC. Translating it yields CASSRMAGALNEQFF.

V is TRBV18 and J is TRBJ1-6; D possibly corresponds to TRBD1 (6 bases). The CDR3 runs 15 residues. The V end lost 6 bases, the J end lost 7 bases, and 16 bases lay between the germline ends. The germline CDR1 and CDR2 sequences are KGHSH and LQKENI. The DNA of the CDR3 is TGTGCCAGCTCGCCTGGACAGCCAGGAAATTCACCCCTCCACTTT. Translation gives CASSPGQPGNSPLHF.

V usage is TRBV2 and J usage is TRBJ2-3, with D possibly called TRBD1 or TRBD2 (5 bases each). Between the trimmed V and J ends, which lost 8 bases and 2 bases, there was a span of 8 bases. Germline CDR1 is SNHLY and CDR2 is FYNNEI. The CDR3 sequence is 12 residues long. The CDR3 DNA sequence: TGTGCCAGCGCCGGGACCACAGATACGCAGTATTTT. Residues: CASAGTTDTQYF.

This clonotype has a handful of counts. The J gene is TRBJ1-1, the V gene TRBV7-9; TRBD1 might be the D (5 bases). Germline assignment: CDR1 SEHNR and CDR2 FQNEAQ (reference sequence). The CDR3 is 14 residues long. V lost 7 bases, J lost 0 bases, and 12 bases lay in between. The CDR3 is CASTNGGMNTEAFF. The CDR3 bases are TGTGCCAGCACTAACGGGGGAATGAACACTGAAGCTTTCTTT.

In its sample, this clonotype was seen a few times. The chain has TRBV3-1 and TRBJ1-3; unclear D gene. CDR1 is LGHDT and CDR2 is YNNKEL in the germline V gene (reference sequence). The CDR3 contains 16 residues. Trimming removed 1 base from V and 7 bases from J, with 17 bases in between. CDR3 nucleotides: TGTGCCAGCAGCCAAGGGGAGTTGAACTATCCGAACACCATATATTTT. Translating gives CASSQGELNYPNTIYF.

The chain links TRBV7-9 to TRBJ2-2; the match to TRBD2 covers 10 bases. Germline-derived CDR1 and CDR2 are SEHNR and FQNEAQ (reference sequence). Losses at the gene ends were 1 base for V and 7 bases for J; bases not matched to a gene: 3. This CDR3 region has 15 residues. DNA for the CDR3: TGTGCCAGCAGCTTAGGCGGACTAGCGGTCGGGGAGCTGTTTTTT. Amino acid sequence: CASSLGGLAVGELFF.

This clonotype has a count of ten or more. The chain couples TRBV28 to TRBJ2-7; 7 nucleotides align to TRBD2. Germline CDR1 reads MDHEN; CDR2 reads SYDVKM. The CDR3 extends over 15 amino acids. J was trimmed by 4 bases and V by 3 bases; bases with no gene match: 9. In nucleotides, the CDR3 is TGTGCCAGCAGTTTCCATCGCGGGAGAAGATACGAGCAGTACTTC. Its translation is CASSFHRGRRYEQYF.

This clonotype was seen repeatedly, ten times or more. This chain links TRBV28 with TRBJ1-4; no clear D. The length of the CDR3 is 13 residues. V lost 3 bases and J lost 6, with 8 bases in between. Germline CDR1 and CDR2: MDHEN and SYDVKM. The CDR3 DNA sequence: TGTGCCAGCAGTTTCTCTGGGTATGAAAAACTGTTTTTT. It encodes CASSFSGYEKLFF.

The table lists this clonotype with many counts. The CDR3 coding sequence is TGCGCCAGCAGCTTAGCGGGCAGGGTGATGGACGAGCAGTACTTC. Its translation: CASSLAGRVMDEQYF. The chain uses TRBV5-1 and TRBJ2-7; maybe TRBD2 (6 bases). Germline values: CDR1 SGHRS, CDR2 YFSETQ. CDR3 length equals 15 residues. The ends were cut back, 2 bases at V and 5 bases at J, with 17 bases in the middle.

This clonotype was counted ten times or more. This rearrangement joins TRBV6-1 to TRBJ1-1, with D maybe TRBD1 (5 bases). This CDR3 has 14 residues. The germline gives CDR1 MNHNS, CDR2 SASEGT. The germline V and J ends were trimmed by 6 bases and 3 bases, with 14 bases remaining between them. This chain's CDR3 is CASSFNLGDTEAFF. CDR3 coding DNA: TGTGCCAGCAGCTTCAATTTGGGGGACACTGAAGCTTTCTTT.